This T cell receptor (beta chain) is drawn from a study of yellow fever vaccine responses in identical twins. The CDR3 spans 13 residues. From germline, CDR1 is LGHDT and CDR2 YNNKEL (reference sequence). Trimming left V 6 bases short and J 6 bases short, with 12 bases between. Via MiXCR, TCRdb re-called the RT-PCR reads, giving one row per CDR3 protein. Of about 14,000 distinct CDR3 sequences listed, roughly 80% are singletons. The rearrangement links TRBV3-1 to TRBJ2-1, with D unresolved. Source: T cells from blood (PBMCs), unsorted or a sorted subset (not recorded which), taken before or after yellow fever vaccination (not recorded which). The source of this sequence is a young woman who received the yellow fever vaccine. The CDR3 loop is CASRLNSGNEQFF. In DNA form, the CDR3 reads TGTGCCAGCAGACTCAACTCCGGCAATGAGCAGTTCTTC.